The clone carrying this T cell receptor beta chain was counted a few times. The antigen is undetermined. These data are taken from a study of response to subunit inactivated influenza vaccine. TCRdb re-called the RT-PCR reads with MiXCR, one entry per CDR3 protein. The sample shows a few hundred thousand distinct CDR3 sequences, around 22% of them seen only once. Study-wide results and limits: Seasonal influenza vaccination, on each occasion, was suggested by the authors to recruit few new T cells.

Germline V gene sequence: CDR1 MNHEY, CDR2 SMNVEV (reference sequence). The CDR3 is made up of 14 amino acids. With 6 bases removed from V and 7 bases from J, the gap between germline ends came to 15 bases. Sequencing was performed on PBMCs from blood, taken approximately 20 months after vaccination. The clonotype was recovered from a man between 50 and 75 years old who received an inactivated influenza vaccine. The rearrangement joins TRBV27 to TRBJ1-4; the D is unclear. The CDR3: CASSLRLTGEKLFF. The CDR3 coding sequence is TGTGCCAGCAGCCTGAGATTAACGGGTGAAAAACTGTTTTTT.